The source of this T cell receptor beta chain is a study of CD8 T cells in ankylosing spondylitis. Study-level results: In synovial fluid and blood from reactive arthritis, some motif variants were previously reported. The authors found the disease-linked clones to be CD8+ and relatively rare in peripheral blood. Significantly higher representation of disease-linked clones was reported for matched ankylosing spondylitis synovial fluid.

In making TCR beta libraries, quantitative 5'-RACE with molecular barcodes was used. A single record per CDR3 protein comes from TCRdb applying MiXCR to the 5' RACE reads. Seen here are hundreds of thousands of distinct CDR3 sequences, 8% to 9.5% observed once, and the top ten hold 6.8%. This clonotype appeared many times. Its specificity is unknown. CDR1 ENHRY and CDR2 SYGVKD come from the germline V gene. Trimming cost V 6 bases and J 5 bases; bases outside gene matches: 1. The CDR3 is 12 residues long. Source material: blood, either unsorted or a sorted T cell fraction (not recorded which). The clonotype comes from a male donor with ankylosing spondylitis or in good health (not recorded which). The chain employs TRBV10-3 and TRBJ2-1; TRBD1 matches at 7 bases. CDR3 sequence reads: CAIRQGNNEQFF. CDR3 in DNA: TGTGCCATCAGACAGGGGAACAATGAGCAGTTCTTC.